A single sample gave rise to the 30 T cell receptor beta chains below, sequenced in a study of technical replicates of blood from several donors. Only in-frame clones appear in the TCRdb table, and some are missing; sequencing was by immunoSEQ multiplex PCR. The data show about 64,000 clones, about 86% seen once. Sequenced: PBMCs. The origin of the receptors is a human donor in good health. Some clones in this sample may be carry-over from other donors' samples.

V and J are TRBV30 and TRBJ2-3; D may be TRBD2 (7 bases). V shed 5 bases and J shed 4 bases, with 13 bases lying between them. Per the germline V gene, CDR1 is GTSNPN and CDR2 is SVGIG (reference sequence). CDR3 length: 13 amino acids. The CDR3 region is CAWDKGGADTQYF. The CDR3 region has the DNA TGTGCCTGGGATAAAGGGGGGGCAGATACGCAGTATTTT.

The chain joins TRBV5-6 to TRBJ2-4; 7 nucleotides match TRBD2. Per germline, CDR1 SGHDT and CDR2 YYEEEE. The CDR3 runs 16 residues. After removal of 2 bases from V and 0 bases from J, the junction contained 5 bases not matched to a gene. DNA of the CDR3: TGTGCCAGCAGCTTTCTAGCGGACAAAGCCAAAAACATTCAGTACTTC. As protein: CASSFLADKAKNIQYF.

This clone was recorded once. This rearrangement joins TRBV7-9 to TRBJ2-3; no clear D gene. CDR3 length equals 13 residues. In germline, CDR1 is SEHNR, CDR2 FQNEAQ (reference sequence). Trimming cost V 3 bases and J 1 base, with 5 bases left between them. Written as DNA, the CDR3 is TGTGCCAGCAGCTTCACTGGCACAGATACGCAGTATTTT. Its translation is CASSFTGTDTQYF.

The genes are TRBV6-5 and TRBJ1-1; no reliable D call. The germline gives CDR1 MNHEY, CDR2 SVGAGI. CDR3 length: 14 amino acids. The V and J ends lost 0 bases and 3 bases respectively, with 8 bases between them. In nucleotides, the CDR3 is TGTGCCAGCAGTTACTCGGAGTTATACACTGAAGCTTTCTTT. This sequence encodes CASSYSELYTEAFF.

This sequence joins TRBV7-2 and TRBJ2-7; a possible D gene is TRBD2 (6 bases). Germline V gene lookup returns CDR1 SGHTA and CDR2 FQGNSA. Deletions cut 6 bases from V and 2 bases from J, with 17 bases between. The CDR3 runs 15 residues. CDR3 residues: CASSPRGSGTYEQYF. The CDR3 region has the DNA TGTGCCAGCAGTCCCCGAGGTAGCGGTACCTACGAGCAGTACTTC.

This chain uses TRBV11-1 with TRBJ2-1; 11 nucleotides agree with TRBD2. The germline CDR1 and CDR2 sequences are SGHAT and FQDESV (reference sequence). This CDR3 region has 17 residues. V was pared by 5 bases and J by 4 bases, with 10 bases of the junction left unmatched. For the CDR3, the DNA is TGTGCCAGCAGCCAAGATTGGACTAGCGGGTCTTACAATGAGCAGTTCTTC. As protein: CASSQDWTSGSYNEQFF.

The chain is built from TRBV2 and TRBJ2-1; 8 nucleotides match TRBD1. Germline loops: CDR1 SNHLY, CDR2 FYNNEI. Trimming cost V 3 bases and J 13 bases; bases outside gene matches: 11. CDR3 length: 14 amino acids. The CDR3: CASSDVQGGVKQFF. DNA of the CDR3: TGTGCCAGCAGTGACGTACAGGGGGGTGTGAAACAGTTCTTC.

V and J are TRBV7-2 and TRBJ2-1; a weak D match, TRBD1 (5 bases). The CDR3 is 13 residues long. The V gene lost 1 base and the J gene lost 8 bases, with 9 bases spanning the gap. The germline gives CDR1 SGHTA, CDR2 FQGNSA. The CDR3: CASSLGQNDEQFF. For the CDR3, the DNA is TGTGCCAGCAGCTTAGGACAGAACGATGAGCAGTTCTTC.

CDR3 in DNA: TGTGCCAGCAGCCGACTAGCGGGGAGCACAGATACGCAGTATTTT. It is translated as CASSRLAGSTDTQYF. This rearrangement joins TRBV7-3 to TRBJ2-3; the match to TRBD2 covers 11 bases. The germline CDR1 and CDR2 sequences are SGHTA and FQGTGA. CDR3 length: 15 amino acids. Trimming cost V 5 bases and J 0 bases; bases outside gene matches: 1. Variable domain in full (rest from reference TRBV7-3 and TRBJ2-3): GAGVSQTPSNKVTEKGKYVELRCDPISGHTALYWYRQSLGQGPEFLIYFQGTGAADDSGLPNDRFFAVRPEGSVSTLKIQRTERGDSAVYLCASSRLAGSTDTQYFGPGTRLTVL.

This clone was seen only once. The CDR3 loop reads CASSVGGVQETQYF. Here the CDR3 DNA reads TGCGCCAGCAGCGTGGGGGGGGTCCAAGAGACCCAGTACTTC. The chain links TRBV5-1 to TRBJ2-5; 7 bases are a match to TRBD2. The CDR3 spans 14 residues. Germline CDR1 SGHRS, CDR2 YFSETQ. V lost 4 bases and J lost 1; bases outside the gene matches: 4.

The genes are TRBV27 and TRBJ2-7; D might be TRBD1 (5 bases). CDR3 length: 15 amino acids. V was pared by 3 bases and J by 8 bases, with 20 bases between. The germline V gene has CDR1 MNHEY and CDR2 SMNVEV (reference sequence). CDR3 residues: CASSFTAGPLGKQYF. The CDR3 DNA reads as TGTGCCAGCAGTTTCACGGCAGGGCCTCTAGGCAAGCAGTACTTC.

J is TRBJ2-5 and V is TRBV18, with a weak D call TRBD1 (6 bases). Trimming cost V 4 bases and J 2 bases, with 11 bases left between them. Germline CDR1 is KGHSH and CDR2 is LQKENI. This CDR3 has 14 amino acids. CDR3 coding DNA: TGTGCCAGCTCACAACGGACAGTGCAAGAGACCCAGTACTTC. Translation: CASSQRTVQETQYF.

As to this clone: With a much larger clone just one base away, this may be a read error. The V gene is TRBV6-6, the J gene TRBJ2-1; TRBD2 might be the D (5 bases). The CDR3 extends over 14 amino acids. Per the germline V gene, CDR1 is MNHNY and CDR2 is SVGAGI (reference sequence). Trimming took 2 bases from V and 0 from J, leaving 5 bases between them. The CDR3 nucleotides read TGTGCCAGCAGTTACCGGGGCTCCTACAATGAGCAGTTCTTC. It codes for CASSYRGSYNEQFF.

V and J are TRBV6-1 and TRBJ2-3; 9 nucleotides line up with TRBD2. Trimming took 6 bases from V and 6 from J; bases not matched to a gene: 7. In germline, CDR1 is MNHNS, CDR2 SASEGT. The CDR3 sequence is 14 residues long. Written as DNA, the CDR3 is TGTGCCAGCAGCGGGACTAGCTGGACGGATACGCAGTATTTT. Translated, it gives CASSGTSWTDTQYF.

The count of this clone is one. This rearrangement joins TRBV9 to TRBJ2-1; 8 bases map to TRBD2. From germline, CDR1 is SGDLS and CDR2 YYNGEE. J gave up 3 bases and V 3 bases, and 2 bases lay outside the gene matches. CDR3 length: 14 residues. The chain's CDR3 is CASSEGTSYNEQFF. CDR3 nucleotides: TGTGCCAGCAGCGAGGGGACTAGCTACAATGAGCAGTTCTTC.

The V and J genes are TRBV4-2 and TRBJ2-1; the D gene is possibly TRBD2 (5 bases). There are 16 residues in the CDR3. V gave up 0 bases and J gave up 3 bases, with 12 bases separating them. Germline lookup yields CDR1 LGHNA and CDR2 YNFKEQ. The CDR3 DNA reads TGTGCCAGCAGCCAAGATGATCGGGCGGGCTACAATGAGCAGTTCTTC. It yields the protein CASSQDDRAGYNEQFF.

This rearrangement joins TRBV5-1 to TRBJ2-7, with a weak D call TRBD1 (6 bases). This CDR3 has 14 residues. Trimming shortened V by 5 bases and J by 0 bases, and 12 bases separated the two germline ends. CDR1 is SGHRS and CDR2 is YFSETQ in the germline V gene. CDR3 DNA: TGCGCCAGCAGGCGACAGGACAGCTCCTACGAGCAGTACTTC. Its translation: CASRRQDSSYEQYF.

The sample holds one count of this clone. The chain couples TRBV9 to TRBJ2-7; 13 nucleotides align to TRBD2. V lost 3 bases and J lost 2; bases outside the gene matches: 2. This CDR3 contains 15 residues. From germline, CDR1 is SGDLS and CDR2 YYNGEE. The CDR3 bases are TGTGCCAGCAGCGCAGGGACTAGCGGGGCCTACGAGCAGTACTTC. Translated, it gives CASSAGTSGAYEQYF.

This clone was detected once. The rearrangement links TRBV5-1 to TRBJ1-1, with TRBD1 identical over 9 bases. CDR3 size: 15 residues. CDR1 SGHRS and CDR2 YFSETQ come from the germline V gene. J lost 4 bases, V lost 3 bases, and 7 bases had no gene match. The CDR3 sequence: CASSSQSTGGTEAFF. Here the CDR3 DNA reads TGCGCCAGCAGCTCACAATCGACAGGGGGCACTGAAGCTTTCTTT.

The chain combines TRBV6-6 with TRBJ1-1; 7 bases agree with TRBD1. CDR3 length equals 14 residues. V was clipped by 7 bases and J by 1 base; unmatched bases: 6. Germline assignment: CDR1 MNHNY and CDR2 SVGAGI (reference sequence). In nucleotides, the CDR3 is TGTGCCAGCAATCACGACAGGGCGAACACTGAAGCTTTCTTT. This encodes CASNHDRANTEAFF.

This clone has just a few counts. The same CDR3 also results from other DNA sequences found in this sample. The rearrangement uses TRBV29-1 and TRBJ1-1; weak D call: TRBD1 (5 bases). The V end was cut by 4 bases, the J end by 2 bases, with 11 bases between. The CDR3 has 13 residues. Looked up from germline, CDR1 is SQVTM and CDR2 is ANQGSEA. The CDR3 spells CSVGQGLNTEAFF. The CDR3 nucleotides are TGCAGCGTTGGGCAGGGACTTAACACTGAAGCTTTCTTT.

V usage is TRBV7-2 and J usage is TRBJ2-7; 13 bases align to TRBD2. V gave up 5 bases and J gave up 1 base; unmatched junction bases: 5. The CDR3 is made up of 16 amino acids. Germline V lookup: CDR1 SGHTA, CDR2 FQGNSA. In DNA, the CDR3 is TGTGCCAGCAGCCCGGGACTAGCGGGGTTTTCCTACGAGCAGTACTTC. This sequence encodes CASSPGLAGFSYEQYF.

The CDR3 DNA is TGCAGCGTTGTGCGAGGGGGAGACTATGGCTACACCTTC. It is translated as CSVVRGGDYGYTF. The chain joins TRBV29-1 to TRBJ1-2, with a possible D match to TRBD1 (6 bases). CDR3 length: 13 amino acids. Germline CDR1 reads SQVTM; CDR2 reads ANQGSEA. V was pared by 4 bases and J by 3 bases, with 12 bases between. The full variable domain, completed using reference TRBV29-1 and TRBJ1-2, is SAVISQKPSRDICQRGTSLTIQCQVDSQVTMMFWYRQQPGQSLTLIATANQGSEATYESGFVIDKFPISRPNLTFSTLTVSNMSPEDSSIYLCSVVRGGDYGYTFGSGTRLTVV.

The DNA for the CDR3 is TGTGCCAGCAGTTTATTAGGGAGCGGGGGCTATGGCTACACCTTC. Translating it yields CASSLLGSGGYGYTF. V gene TRBV27 combines with J gene TRBJ1-2; D perhaps matches TRBD1 (5 bases). The CDR3 extends over 15 amino acids. V lost 1 base and J lost 4, with 13 bases in between. Germline CDR1 and CDR2: MNHEY and SMNVEV (reference sequence).

J is TRBJ2-5 and V is TRBV19, with 8 bases aligning to TRBD1. Trimming removed 5 bases from V and 3 bases from J; junction bases left unmatched: 2. Per germline, CDR1 LNHDA and CDR2 SQIVND (reference sequence). The CDR3 has 13 amino acids. The CDR3 DNA reads TGTGCCAGTAGTTCACAGGGGGAAGAGACCCAGTACTTC. Its protein is CASSSQGEETQYF. Combining the CDR3 with reference TRBV19 and TRBJ2-5 gives the whole variable domain DGGITQSPKYLFRKEGQNVTLSCEQNLNHDAMYWYRQDPGQGLRLIYYSQIVNDFQKGDIAEGYSVSREKKESFPLTVTSAQKNPTAFYLCASSSQGEETQYFGPGTRLLVL.

The chain is built from TRBV5-1 and TRBJ2-7; D is ambiguous. Germline CDR1 SGHRS, CDR2 YFSETQ. The V gene lost 6 bases and the J gene lost 3 bases, with 13 bases spanning the gap. The CDR3 is made up of 13 amino acids. The CDR3 region is CASTPPSNYEQYF. For the CDR3, the DNA is TGCGCCAGCACCCCACCCTCTAACTACGAGCAGTACTTC.

The chain combines TRBV6-5 with TRBJ2-6; D is unresolved. V gave up 5 bases and J gave up 4 bases, with 9 bases separating them. The V gene's germline CDR1 is MNHEY and CDR2 SVGAGI. CDR3 length: 14 residues. CDR3: CASSSAGGANVLTF. The CDR3 DNA follows: TGTGCCAGCAGTAGTGCCGGGGGGGCCAACGTCCTGACTTTC.

The rearrangement links TRBV2 to TRBJ2-3, with 14 bases that match TRBD2. Germline V gives CDR1 SNHLY, CDR2 FYNNEI. Trimming at V came to 4 bases and at J to 5 bases, leaving 5 bases not matched to a gene. This CDR3 is built from 16 residues. CDR3 DNA: TGTGCCAGCAGTGCCCGGACTAGCGGGGGGCTAGATACGCAGTATTTT. Amino acids: CASSARTSGGLDTQYF.

The chain joins TRBV10-3 to TRBJ2-5, with 7 bases lining up with TRBD1. Germline V CDR1 and CDR2: ENHRY, SYGVKD. The length of the CDR3 is 13 residues. The J segment lost 4 bases and the V segment lost 2 bases, leaving 1 base of the junction unmatched. The CDR3 region is CAISETGAETQYF. The DNA of the CDR3 is TGTGCCATCAGTGAGACAGGGGCAGAGACCCAGTACTTC.

This clone was seen just once. The chain employs TRBV10-3 and TRBJ2-5, with TRBD2 as a possible D gene (5 bases). V was trimmed by 3 bases and J by 5 bases, leaving 19 bases between them. From germline, CDR1 is ENHRY and CDR2 SYGVKD. There are 16 residues in the CDR3. DNA of the CDR3: TGTGCCATCAGTGAAGGGTCGTCGGGGAGTCAGGAGACCCAGTACTTC. Amino acids: CAISEGSSGSQETQYF.